These T cell receptor beta chains were read from a single sample in a study of control samples from healthy donors and cancer patients. Libraries were prepared by immunoSEQ multiplex PCR; TCRdb keeps only in-frame clonotypes and omits some of them. The sample has 90,000 or so clones; approximately 90% are singletons. Sample: blood. These receptors were collected from a woman in her 70s in good health. Each CDR3 is given with its conserved first and last residue. The order of the fields is D gene, J gene, V gene, clone size, CDR3 protein, CDR3 DNA. The D gene is left open where the match is weak. Part of the rows lack a size; the others show once, few, many or a class for expanded clones.

>.|TRBJ1-1|TRBV30|.
CAWSSAVNTEAFF
TGTGCCTGGAGTTCGGCAGTGAACACTGAAGCTTTCTTT
>.|TRBJ1-5|TRBV6-5|.
CATKGVMSNQPQHF
TGTGCCACTAAGGGGGTGATGAGCAATCAGCCCCAGCATTTT
>TRBD2|TRBJ2-7|TRBV19|.
CASSQSTLAGYEQYF
TGTGCCAGTAGTCAATCTACTCTAGCGGGCTACGAGCAGTACTTC
>.|TRBJ2-1|TRBV6-5|.
CASQGGNEQFF
TGTGCCAGCCAAGGGGGGAATGAGCAGTTCTTC
>.|TRBJ1-2|TRBV2|.
CASTPSATANYGYTF
TGTGCCAGCACGCCATCGGCCACCGCTAACTATGGCTACACCTTC
>.|TRBJ2-2|TRBV5-4|.
CASSLDRNTGELFF
TGTGCCAGCAGCTTAGACAGGAACACCGGGGAGCTGTTTTTT
>.|TRBJ1-4|TRBV5-5|.
CASSLLLATYEKLFF
TGTGCCAGCAGCCTCCTGCTCGCGACTTATGAAAAACTGTTTTTT
>.|TRBJ1-2|TRBV7-9|.
CASSLDKNYGYTF
TGTGCCAGCAGCTTAGACAAGAACTATGGCTACACCTTC
>.|TRBJ1-3|TRBV9|.
CASSVDGGSSGNTIYF
TGTGCCAGCAGCGTAGACGGAGGGAGCTCTGGAAACACCATATATTTT
>TRBD2|TRBJ2-7|TRBV24-1|.
CATSDLAGRTSEPYEQYF
TGTGCCACCAGTGATTTGGCAGGGAGGACTAGCGAACCCTACGAGCAGTACTTC
>.|TRBJ1-3|TRBV9|.
CASSLPGVGNTIYF
TGTGCCAGCAGCCTGCCAGGGGTTGGAAACACCATATATTTT
>TRBD1|TRBJ1-1|TRBV7-8|.
CASSLALHRGAEAFF
TGTGCCAGCAGCTTAGCGCTACACAGGGGGGCTGAAGCTTTCTTT
>.|TRBJ1-3|TRBV27|.
CASSLGQPGAGNTIYF
TGTGCCAGCAGTTTAGGGCAACCGGGGGCTGGAAACACCATATATTTT
>.|TRBJ1-1|TRBV6-2/TRBV6-3|.
CASSYSIGSLNTEAFF
TGTGCCAGCAGTTACTCGATTGGCTCCTTGAACACTGAAGCTTTCTTT
>.|TRBJ1-1|TRBV6-1|few
CASSEATMGNTEAFF
TGTGCCAGCAGTGAAGCCACAATGGGGAACACTGAAGCTTTCTTT
>.|TRBJ1-6|TRBV2|.
CASTLTGVPNSPLHF
TGTGCCAGCACCCTTACCGGGGTACCGAATTCACCCCTCCACTTT
>TRBD2|TRBJ2-3|TRBV5-1|.
CASSFGSGVTDTQYF
TGCGCCAGCAGCTTTGGGAGCGGGGTCACAGATACGCAGTATTTT
>.|TRBJ1-6|TRBV30|.
CAWSVDLGARNSPLHF
TGTGCCTGGAGTGTAGATTTGGGGGCGCGAAATTCACCCCTCCACTTT
>.|TRBJ1-3|TRBV9|.
CASSVGVFSGNTIYF
TGTGCCAGCAGCGTAGGTGTATTTTCTGGAAACACCATATATTTT
>.|TRBJ2-3|TRBV3-1/TRBV3-2|.
CASSLRDTANTQYF
TGTGCCAGCAGCCTCCGGGACACGGCCAATACGCAGTATTTT
>.|TRBJ1-3|TRBV5-1|few
CASSLAGDWRNTIYF
TGCGCCAGCAGCTTGGCTGGGGACTGGAGAAACACCATATATTTT
>.|TRBJ1-1|TRBV3-1/TRBV3-2|.
CASSQVLGSEAFF
TGTGCCAGCAGCCAAGTCCTGGGCTCTGAAGCTTTCTTT
>.|TRBJ2-3|TRBV9|.
CASSVGVGTDTQYF
TGTGCCAGCAGCGTGGGAGTAGGCACAGATACGCAGTATTTT
>.|TRBJ1-1|TRBV18|once
CASSPLDSRNTEAFF
TGTGCCAGCTCACCACTCGACAGCAGAAACACTGAAGCTTTCTTT
>.|TRBJ1-1|TRBV30|.
CAWSRGLNTEAFF
TGTGCCTGGAGCAGGGGCCTCAACACTGAAGCTTTCTTT
>TRBD1|TRBJ1-1|TRBV5-8|.
CASSFRTGVYPEAFF
TGTGCCAGCAGCTTTCGGACAGGGGTTTACCCTGAAGCTTTCTTT
>TRBD1|TRBJ1-5|TRBV15|few
CATSRTGQANQPQHF
TGTGCCACCAGCAGAACGGGACAGGCTAATCAGCCCCAGCATTTT
>TRBD2|TRBJ2-1|TRBV7-2|.
CASSLKATGGQNEQFF
TGTGCCAGCAGCTTAAAAGCGACGGGAGGGCAGAATGAGCAGTTCTTC
>.|TRBJ1-5|TRBV6-5|.
CASGHNQPQHF
TGTGCCAGCGGGCACAATCAGCCCCAGCATTTT
>.|TRBJ2-3|TRBV20-1|.
CSASSGEGTQYF
TGCAGTGCTAGTTCCGGCGAAGGTACGCAGTATTTT
>.|TRBJ1-5|TRBV5-6|few
CASSLDGGGNQPQHF
TGTGCCAGCAGCTTGGATGGGGGGGGCAATCAGCCCCAGCATTTT
>.|TRBJ2-2|TRBV7-9|.
CASPKASGELFF
TGTGCCAGCCCGAAGGCCTCCGGGGAGCTGTTTTTT
>.|TRBJ1-6|TRBV2|once
CASGGQDSPLHF
TGTGCCAGCGGGGGACAAGATTCACCCCTCCACTTT
>TRBD1|TRBJ2-6|TRBV7-3|.
CASGLTGQEWILTF
TGTGCCAGCGGCTTAACGGGACAGGAATGGATCCTGACTTTC
>.|TRBJ1-5|TRBV6-2/TRBV6-3|.
CASSSAGAVTSNQPQHF
TGTGCCAGCAGTTCCGCAGGGGCAGTCACTAGCAATCAGCCCCAGCATTTT
>.|TRBJ1-3|TRBV19|.
CASSDGQQAPGNTIYF
TGTGCCAGTTCAGACGGGCAGCAGGCTCCTGGAAACACCATATATTTT
>.|TRBJ2-1|TRBV9|once
CASSVVPGETEQFF
TGTGCCAGCAGCGTAGTCCCCGGGGAGACTGAGCAGTTCTTC
>.|TRBJ1-1|TRBV6-5|.
CASSYGGATEAFF
TGTGCCAGCAGTTACGGAGGTGCAACTGAAGCTTTCTTT
>.|TRBJ2-1|TRBV6-5|.
CASSHGRSSYNEQFF
TGTGCCAGCAGTCATGGACGGAGCTCCTACAATGAGCAGTTCTTC
>.|TRBJ1-1|TRBV7-8|few
CASSLDNPLNTEAFF
TGTGCCAGCAGCTTAGACAATCCTTTAAACACTGAAGCTTTCTTT
>TRBD2|TRBJ2-1|TRBV15|.
CAIWDTRTSGRVNEQFF
TGTGCCATTTGGGACACCCGGACTAGCGGGAGGGTTAATGAGCAGTTCTTC